Below, 23 T cell receptor beta chains from the same sample are listed, as sequenced in a study of shared clonotypes between healthy human individuals. Method: immunoSEQ multiplex PCR; TCRdb's copy keeps in-frame clones and lacks some. This sample has approximately 700,000 clones; about three quarters occur once, and the top ten carry around 1.8%. The sample comprised memory CD4+ T cells sorted from blood. The subset was: CD45RA-negative fraction. These receptors came from a woman in her 30s in good health.

The rearrangement joins TRBV6-4 to TRBJ1-2; weak D call: TRBD1 (5 bases). This CDR3 contains 13 residues. Germline assignment: CDR1 MRHNA and CDR2 SNTAGT. V was pared by 5 bases and J by 8 bases, with 15 bases between. The CDR3 bases are TGTGCCAGCAGTTTAGAATCAGGGAGAGGCTACACCTTC. It encodes CASSLESGRGYTF.

This clone was seen a few times. The chain recombines TRBV10-2 with TRBJ2-5; D may be TRBD1 or TRBD2 (6 bases each). The CDR3 is made up of 15 amino acids. Per the germline V gene, CDR1 is WSHSY and CDR2 is SAAADI. Trimming removed 7 bases at V and 4 bases at J, with 19 bases between. CDR3 nucleotide sequence: TGCGCCAGCACCGAGGGGGGCCGCTCGGGAGAGACCCAGTACTTC. This sequence encodes CASTEGGRSGETQYF.

The chain is built from TRBV2 and TRBJ2-1; D is possibly TRBD2 (6 bases). The germline V and J ends were trimmed by 7 bases and 8 bases, with 12 bases remaining between them. CDR1 is SNHLY, CDR2 FYNNEI, per germline. This CDR3 is 12 amino acids long. In DNA, the CDR3 is TGTGCCAGCAACCGCGGAGGGTATGAGCAGTTCTTC. Translation: CASNRGGYEQFF.

The J gene is TRBJ1-1, the V gene TRBV11-2, with TRBD1 as a possible D gene (6 bases). With 4 bases removed from V and 7 bases from J, the gap between germline ends came to 13 bases. Germline V CDR1 and CDR2: SGHAT, FQNNGV. The CDR3 is made up of 13 amino acids. This chain's CDR3 is CASSSQQGLEAFF. DNA for the CDR3: TGTGCCAGCAGCTCCCAACAGGGTCTTGAAGCTTTCTTT. The whole variable domain, filled in from reference TRBV11-2 and TRBJ1-1, reads EAGVAQSPRYKIIEKRQSVAFWCNPISGHATLYWYQQILGQGPKLLIQFQNNGVVDDSQLPKDRFSAERLKGVDSTLKIQPAKLEDSAVYLCASSSQQGLEAFFGQGTRLTVV.

The gene calls are TRBV28 and TRBJ1-2; D might be TRBD1 (6 bases). There are 14 residues in the CDR3. The V gene lost 5 bases and the J gene lost 7 bases, with 17 bases spanning the gap. Germline V gene lookup returns CDR1 MDHEN and CDR2 SYDVKM. CDR3 loop: CASSGRQASFGYTF. The DNA of the CDR3 is TGTGCCAGCAGTGGGCGACAGGCATCCTTTGGCTACACCTTC.

The rearrangement joins TRBV28 to TRBJ2-7, with D uncertain. CDR3 size: 15 residues. Trimming pared 2 bases from V and 1 base from J, leaving 12 bases between. Germline CDR1 and CDR2: MDHEN and SYDVKM. The CDR3 DNA follows: TGTGCCAGCAGTTTAAAAAGGAGTGCTTCCTACGAGCAGTACTTC. Translated: CASSLKRSASYEQYF.

V usage is TRBV14 and J usage is TRBJ1-1; unclear D gene. The germline V and J ends were trimmed by 4 bases and 5 bases, with 14 bases remaining between them. The CDR3 runs 14 residues. Looked up from germline, CDR1 is SGHDN and CDR2 is FVKESK. In nucleotides, the CDR3 is TGTGCCAGCAGCCCTACCCGGGCGAGAACTGAAGCTTTCTTT. Protein: CASSPTRARTEAFF. The whole variable domain, filled in from reference TRBV14 and TRBJ1-1, reads EAGVTQFPSHSVIEKGQTVTLRCDPISGHDNLYWYRRVMGKEIKFLLHFVKESKQDESGMPNNRFLAERTGGTYSTLKVQPAELEDSGVYFCASSPTRARTEAFFGQGTRLTVV.

This clone was picked up a small number of times. The CDR3 sequence is CASSAQGVGSEAFF. CDR3 sequence (DNA): TGTGCCAGCAGTGCCCAGGGGGTCGGCTCTGAAGCTTTCTTT. V usage is TRBV2 and J usage is TRBJ1-1, with 7 positions matching TRBD1. The CDR3 runs 14 residues. Per germline, CDR1 SNHLY and CDR2 FYNNEI. The junction had 8 bases not matched to a gene; V was cut back by 4 bases and J by 6 bases.

The V and J genes are TRBV7-2 and TRBJ2-7; 8 bases are a match to TRBD1. The V and J ends lost 5 bases and 3 bases, in that order; junction bases with no gene match: 9. Germline V gene data show CDR1 as SGHTA and CDR2 as FQGNSA. The CDR3 loop spans 15 amino acids. The CDR3 DNA sequence: TGTGCCAGCAGCCCAGCTCTCGGGACAGGCTACGAGCAGTACTTC. It codes for CASSPALGTGYEQYF.

The sample holds many counts of this clone. The V gene is TRBV4-2, the J gene TRBJ2-5; D is possibly TRBD1 (7 bases). The CDR3 runs to 14 residues. Trimming stripped 6 bases from V and 5 bases from J, with 16 bases between. Germline-derived CDR1 and CDR2 are LGHNA and YNFKEQ. For the CDR3, the DNA is TGTGCCAGCAGTCCCACAGGGGCGGGGGAGACCCAGTACTTC. It specifies CASSPTGAGETQYF.

There are a few counts of this clone. The V and J genes are TRBV4-1 and TRBJ2-2; the D gene is possibly TRBD1 (5 bases). Deletions cut 4 bases from V and 1 base from J, with 10 bases between. This CDR3 spans 15 amino acids. Germline loops: CDR1 MGHRA, CDR2 YSYEKL. CDR3 DNA sequence: TGCGCCAGCAGCCCCCAGGGCAGGAACACCGGGGAGCTGTTTTTT. Translated, it gives CASSPQGRNTGELFF.

This clone was detected only once. The rearrangement joins TRBV19 to TRBJ1-4, with D possibly matching TRBD1 (5 bases). The length of the CDR3 is 14 residues. With 8 bases removed from V and 3 bases from J, the gap between germline ends came to 13 bases. Germline V lookup: CDR1 LNHDA, CDR2 SQIVND (reference sequence). For the CDR3, the DNA is TGTGCCAGTGGGGCGGGAGGATCTAATGAAAAACTGTTTTTT. Translation: CASGAGGSNEKLFF.

The CDR3 loop is CASSPDRDRGYTF. The CDR3 bases are TGTGCCAGCTCACCAGATAGGGACCGTGGCTACACCTTC. The rearrangement links TRBV18 to TRBJ1-2, with D possibly being TRBD1 (5 bases). Germline V gene lookup returns CDR1 KGHSH and CDR2 LQKENI. The CDR3 loop spans 13 amino acids. Trimming removed 2 bases from V and 7 bases from J, with 11 bases in between.

This clone occurred a few times. The chain is built from TRBV9 and TRBJ2-1; no clear D. Trimming stripped 4 bases from V and 7 bases from J, with 21 bases between. There are 16 residues in the CDR3. CDR1 and CDR2 from the germline V gene are SGDLS and YYNGEE. CDR3 region: CASSPPGLTLSNEQFF. The CDR3 nucleotides are TGTGCCAGCAGCCCCCCCGGCCTCACTTTGAGTAATGAGCAGTTCTTC.

The chain joins TRBV10-3 to TRBJ1-2; 7 positions agree with TRBD1. With V trimmed by 1 base and J by 0 bases, 5 bases remained unmatched. Germline CDR1 reads ENHRY; CDR2 reads SYGVKD. CDR3 size: 16 residues. CDR3 sequence (DNA): TGTGCCATCAGTGAGTTTAACAGGGGCTCTAACTATGGCTACACCTTC. Translating it yields CAISEFNRGSNYGYTF.

The chain links TRBV10-3 to TRBJ1-2, with a possible D match to TRBD1 (5 bases). The CDR3 is 12 amino acids. Trimming left V 6 bases short and J 4 bases short, with 9 bases between. Per germline, CDR1 ENHRY and CDR2 SYGVKD. As DNA, the CDR3 is TGTGCCATCAGCGGGACTGGCTATGGCTACACCTTC. Translating gives CAISGTGYGYTF.

The chain recombines TRBV25-1 with TRBJ2-1; D ambiguous. V lost 4 bases and J lost 6, with 19 bases in between. The CDR3 runs to 16 residues. From germline, CDR1 is MGHDK and CDR2 SYGVNS. The CDR3 DNA follows: TGTGCCAGCAGTGGATCCCCTGACGTAGTTGCCAATGAGCAGTTCTTC. This sequence encodes CASSGSPDVVANEQFF.

In this sample, this clone turned up a few times. The rearrangement joins TRBV28 to TRBJ1-5; D is unclear. CDR1 is MDHEN, CDR2 SYDVKM, per germline. The CDR3 contains 13 residues. Trimming cost V 3 bases and J 1 base, with 4 bases left between them. CDR3 sequence (DNA): TGTGCCAGCAGTTTCCGGAGCAATCAGCCCCAGCATTTT. Residues: CASSFRSNQPQHF.

This clone was detected only a few times. J is TRBJ2-1 and V is TRBV11-3; the match to TRBD1 covers 9 bases. Per germline, CDR1 SGHNT and CDR2 YENEEA. Trimming at V came to 4 bases and at J to 8 bases, leaving 6 bases not matched to a gene. CDR3 length equals 14 residues. DNA of the CDR3: TGTGCCAGCAGCTCTGGGACAGGGATACATGAGCAGTTCTTC. Its protein is CASSSGTGIHEQFF.

The chain couples TRBV5-1 to TRBJ1-2; unclear D gene. This CDR3 comprises 15 residues. The germline V gene has CDR1 SGHRS and CDR2 YFSETQ. V lost 4 bases and J 7 bases, leaving 20 bases between the germline ends. The CDR3 loop reads CASSTLQQTGLGYTF. For the CDR3, the DNA is TGCGCCAGCAGCACCCTACAACAGACGGGTCTTGGCTACACCTTC.

The chain is built from TRBV5-1 and TRBJ1-2; 7 bases are a match to TRBD1. CDR1 SGHRS and CDR2 YFSETQ come from the germline V gene. With 5 bases clipped from V and 5 bases from J, the junction kept 12 bases outside the gene matches. CDR3 length equals 15 residues. The CDR3 coding sequence is TGCGCCAGCAGTTATACGGAGGGGGCGAGATATGGCTACACCTTC. It encodes CASSYTEGARYGYTF.

V is TRBV28 and J is TRBJ1-2; D is unresolved. The CDR3 contains 11 residues. V was clipped by 2 bases and J by 10 bases, with 8 bases between them. Germline V lookup: CDR1 MDHEN, CDR2 SYDVKM. The CDR3 is CASSLNRVYTF. The CDR3 nucleotides are TGTGCCAGCAGTTTAAATCGTGTCTACACCTTC.

This clone was detected ten times or more. The V gene is TRBV29-1, the J gene TRBJ2-1; D gene unclear. In germline, CDR1 is SQVTM, CDR2 ANQGSEA. Deletions cut 5 bases from V and 0 bases from J, with 11 bases between. The CDR3 is 14 residues long. CDR3 protein: CSVPRQASYNEQFF. CDR3 nucleotides: TGCAGCGTTCCCAGGCAGGCCTCCTACAATGAGCAGTTCTTC.